This T cell receptor beta chain was sequenced for a study of CD8 T cells in ankylosing spondylitis. This clonotype was recorded at least ten times. A single record per CDR3 protein comes from TCRdb applying MiXCR to the 5' RACE reads. The top ten clones hold about 0.6% of a sample with some 250,000 distinct CDR3 sequences, roughly a quarter of them seen once. CDR3 length: 14 amino acids. Trimming removed 3 bases from V and 4 bases from J, with 11 bases in between. The chain combines TRBV12-3 or TRBV12-4 with TRBJ2-3; unclear D gene. This sequence originates from a male donor with ankylosing spondylitis or in good health (not recorded which). What was sequenced was blood, either unsorted or a sorted T cell fraction (not recorded which). The CDR3 DNA reads as TGTGCCAGCAGTTTTCCGCTACGCTCAGATACGCAGTATTTT. It specifies CASSFPLRSDTQYF.